The rows below give T cell receptor beta chains drawn from one sample of a study of cytomegalovirus exposure and HLA in healthy donors. Only in-frame clones appear in the TCRdb table, and some are missing; sequencing was by immunoSEQ multiplex PCR. The data contain about 180,000 clones, 75% to 85% of them seen just once; the ten biggest clones take up over 2%. What was sequenced was PBMCs. The receptors were sampled from a woman aged 25-40 years in good health and CMV-seropositive. Both conserved end residues are part of each CDR3. D genes are given only for firm matches. Expanded clones are given a class, and other clones once, few, many or no size at all.

D	V	size	J	DNA	CDR3
.	TRBV4-3	.	TRBJ1-2	TGCGCCAGCAGCCATGCCGGTGGAGGGCGCGGCTATGGCTACACCTTC	CASSHAGGGRGYGYTF
TRBD1	TRBV7-8	.	TRBJ1-5	TGTGCCAGCAGCTTAGCGGGACAGGGGAGCAATCAGCCCCAGCATTTT	CASSLAGQGSNQPQHF
TRBD1	TRBV7-9	.	TRBJ1-6	TGTGCCAGCAGCTTTCCCCCCGGGACAGGCTATAATTCACCCCTCCACTTT	CASSFPPGTGYNSPLHF
.	TRBV6-4	.	TRBJ2-5	TGTGCCAGCAAGGGGGGGAAGAGGGAGACCCAGTACTTC	CASKGGKRETQYF
.	TRBV14	.	TRBJ2-2	TGTGCCAGCAGCGAACCGGAGGGGCGGGGCGGGGAGCTGTTTTTT	CASSEPEGRGGELFF
.	TRBV4-1	.	TRBJ2-7	TGCGCCAGCAGCCTACTCAGCGACAGCTCCTACGAGCAGTACTTC	CASSLLSDSSYEQYF
.	TRBV5-4	.	TRBJ1-1	TGTGCCAGCAGCTCAGGACGGGGGTGGAGCACTGAAGCTTTCTTT	CASSSGRGWSTEAFF
.	TRBV5-1	.	TRBJ2-3	TGCGCCAGCAGCTTGACAGGGACGAGTACAGATACGCAGTATTTT	CASSLTGTSTDTQYF
.	TRBV9	.	TRBJ2-7	TGTGCCAGCAGTCCCCCCGCCTCGGACGAGCAGTACTTC	CASSPPASDEQYF
.	TRBV19	.	TRBJ1-2	TGTGCCAGTAGTATAGCACACGAAGCTAACTATGGCTACACCTTC	CASSIAHEANYGYTF
TRBD1	TRBV5-1	.	TRBJ2-7	TGCGCCAGCAGAACAGCAGGGGGCCCCTACGAGCAGTACTTC	CASRTAGGPYEQYF
.	TRBV11-2	few	TRBJ1-2	TGTGCCAGCAGCTTAGATCAAGCCCGGGTGGGTGGCTACACCTTC	CASSLDQARVGGYTF
.	TRBV28	.	TRBJ1-4	TGTGCCAGCAGTTTTAGGCGGGTCGACGAAAAACTGTTTTTT	CASSFRRVDEKLFF
TRBD1	TRBV5-4	.	TRBJ2-1	TGTGCCAGCAGCTCAGGACAGGGGAGATACAATGAGCAGTTCTTC	CASSSGQGRYNEQFF
.	TRBV28	.	TRBJ2-7	TGTGCCAGCAGTTTAGTCGGGGCCTACGAGCAGTACTTC	CASSLVGAYEQYF
.	TRBV7-9	once	TRBJ2-1	TGTGCCAGCAGCGAGAGGGTGGTGGATGAGCAGTTCTTC	CASSERVVDEQFF
.	TRBV28	.	TRBJ2-7	TGTGCCAGCAGTCCCCCCCGAGGGAGCCACGAGCAGTACTTC	CASSPPRGSHEQYF
.	TRBV5-1	.	TRBJ1-2	TGCGCCAGCAGCTTGATATCTACGGTTGGCTACACCTTC	CASSLISTVGYTF
TRBD2	TRBV19	.	TRBJ2-3	TGTGCCAGTAGTATTGGCGGGGGATATACAGATACGCAGTATTTT	CASSIGGGYTDTQYF
.	TRBV7-2	once	TRBJ1-6	TGTGCCAGCAGCTTAGACAGGGCTACTAATTCACCCCTCCACTTT	CASSLDRATNSPLHF
TRBD1	TRBV7-6	once	TRBJ2-7	TGTGCCAGCAGCTTGGACAGGTTCACCTACGAGCAGTACTTC	CASSLDRFTYEQYF
.	TRBV5-8	.	TRBJ1-4	TGTGCCAGCAGCAGGACAGATAATGAAAAACTGTTTTTT	CASSRTDNEKLFF
TRBD1	TRBV4-2	once	TRBJ2-5	TGTGCCAGCAGCCAGAACAGGGGACGGGAGACCCAGTACTTC	CASSQNRGRETQYF
.	TRBV7-9	.	TRBJ1-2	TGTGCCAGCAGCCCCCGGCGGGTCACTAACTATGGCTACACCTTC	CASSPRRVTNYGYTF
.	TRBV7-2	few	TRBJ2-7	TGTGCCAGCAGCCCCGGCAGGAGGGCCTACGAGCAGTACTTC	CASSPGRRAYEQYF
.	TRBV2	.	TRBJ2-2	TGTGCCAGCAGTGAACGGCAGGGGAACACCGGGGAGCTGTTTTTT	CASSERQGNTGELFF
.	TRBV6-5	.	TRBJ2-5	TGTGCCAGCAGTTACTCTGGAGGGAGAGCCCACCAGTACTTC	CASSYSGGRAHQYF
TRBD2	TRBV7-9	.	TRBJ2-1	TGTGCCAGCAGCTTAGAAGCGGGGGGGCACAATGAGCAGTTCTTC	CASSLEAGGHNEQFF
.	TRBV9	.	TRBJ2-5	TGTGCCAGCAGCGTAGCGGCAGGGTGGGGAGAGACCCAGTACTTC	CASSVAAGWGETQYF
TRBD2	TRBV4-1	few	TRBJ2-1	TGCGCCAGCAGCCACCGGGGTACTAGCGGGGGGGGGAGTGAGCAGTTCTTC	CASSHRGTSGGGSEQFF
.	TRBV27	.	TRBJ2-7	TGTGCCAGCAGCCCAAGGGGCACCTTAAACTCCTACGAGCAGTACTTC	CASSPRGTLNSYEQYF
TRBD1	TRBV2	.	TRBJ1-6	TGTGCCAGCAGTGAACGACAGGGGAGGACACCCCTCCACTTT	CASSERQGRTPLHF
.	TRBV13	.	TRBJ2-1	TGTGCCAGCAGCTCCGGACAGGGACTACTCAATGAGCAGTTCTTC	CASSSGQGLLNEQFF
.	TRBV5-1	.	TRBJ2-5	TGCGCCAGCAGCCCGGGCCGGACTGGGAGAGGGGAGACCCAGTACTTC	CASSPGRTGRGETQYF
TRBD2	TRBV7-9	few	TRBJ2-3	TGTGCCAGCAGCCCGAGAGGGGGGCGGGGGGCCACAGATACGCAGTATTTT	CASSPRGGRGATDTQYF